One and the same sample provided the 22 T cell receptor beta chains below, sequenced in a study of CD8 T cells in ankylosing spondylitis. Findings and limits, study-wide: A motif of 7 to 9 highly homologous TCR beta variants was seen as apparently characteristic of ankylosing spondylitis blood.

These receptors' antigens are unknown. TCRdb reprocessed the 5' RACE reads via MiXCR and lists one record per CDR3 protein. This table has approximately 140,000 distinct CDR3 sequences, 17% appearing once. Specimen: blood, either unsorted or a sorted T cell fraction (not recorded which). The receptors derive from a male donor with ankylosing spondylitis.

This clonotype was found a few times. This chain uses TRBV29-1 with TRBJ2-1; tentatively, D is TRBD2 (6 bases). The CDR3 length is 15 residues. The V gene lost 3 bases and the J gene lost 10 bases, with 22 bases spanning the gap. Looked up from germline, CDR1 is SQVTM and CDR2 is ANQGSEA. The CDR3 loop is CSVESPVGGGREQFF. DNA of the CDR3: TGCAGCGTTGAGTCTCCCGTGGGGGGAGGACGGGAGCAGTTCTTC.

This clonotype was observed a few times. V and J are TRBV7-6 and TRBJ2-1, with TRBD2 identical over 13 bases. The CDR3 is 17 residues long. Germline loops: CDR1 SGHVS, CDR2 FNYEAQ. Trimming cost V 6 bases and J 4 bases; bases outside gene matches: 9. CDR3 nucleotide sequence: TGTGCCAGCAGTTCCGCTGGACTAGCGGGAGCATACAATGAGCAGTTCTTC. Its protein is CASSSAGLAGAYNEQFF. Looking up the rest from reference TRBV7-6 and TRBJ2-1 gives the full variable domain: GAGVSQSPRYKVTKRGQDVALRCDPISGHVSLYWYRQALGQGPEFLTYFNYEAQQDKSGLPNDRFSAERPEGSISTLTIQRTEQRDSAMYRCASSSAGLAGAYNEQFFGPGTRLTVL.

The sample holds a few counts of this clonotype. V usage is TRBV9 and J usage is TRBJ2-1; D is tentatively TRBD1 or TRBD2 (6 bases each). The germline CDR1 and CDR2 sequences are SGDLS and YYNGEE. V was shortened by 0 bases and J by 2 bases, with 12 bases between the two germline ends. The CDR3 has 16 residues. The CDR3 DNA is TGTGCCAGCAGCGTAGAGGGGGGAAGTGCCTACAATGAGCAGTTCTTC. Translated: CASSVEGGSAYNEQFF.

The chain joins TRBV7-7 to TRBJ1-1, with 9 bases matching TRBD1. After removal of 5 bases from V and 11 bases from J, the junction contained 9 bases not matched to a gene. Per the germline V gene, CDR1 is SSHAT and CDR2 is FNYEAQ (reference sequence). CDR3 length equals 13 residues. CDR3 residues: CASSNRTGVGAFF. CDR3 nucleotide sequence: TGTGCCAGCAGCAACAGGACAGGGGTCGGGGCTTTCTTT.

This clonotype was counted between two and nine times. This sequence joins TRBV27 and TRBJ2-3; 10 bases line up with TRBD1. V lost 1 base, J lost 0 bases, and 4 bases stayed unmatched. Germline V gene sequence: CDR1 MNHEY, CDR2 SMNVEV (reference sequence). The CDR3 runs to 17 residues. The CDR3: CASSLLTGGFSTDTQYF. As DNA, the CDR3 is TGTGCCAGCAGTTTATTGACAGGGGGCTTTAGCACAGATACGCAGTATTTT.

The chain joins TRBV7-9 to TRBJ2-7; D could derive from TRBD1 or TRBD2 (5 bases each). The CDR3 length is 14 residues. V gave up 5 bases and J gave up 2 bases, with 13 bases separating them. The germline V gene has CDR1 SEHNR and CDR2 FQNEAQ (reference sequence). The CDR3 region is CASSPPGTAYEQYF. CDR3 bases: TGTGCCAGCAGCCCGCCAGGGACCGCCTACGAGCAGTACTTC.

The sample holds a few counts of this clonotype. V gene TRBV20-1 combines with J gene TRBJ2-1; either TRBD1 or TRBD2 may supply D (5 bases each). V was clipped by 2 bases and J by 9 bases, with 17 bases between them. CDR1 DFQATT and CDR2 SNEGSKA come from the germline V gene (reference sequence). This CDR3 has 14 residues. The CDR3, as DNA: TGCAGTGCTAGAACGGGACCCCTCAATGTTGAGCAGTTCTTC. Its protein product is CSARTGPLNVEQFF.

This clonotype was counted at least ten times. The chain uses TRBV3-1 and TRBJ2-5, with D possibly matching TRBD1 (6 bases). The CDR3 spans 14 residues. Trimming pared 7 bases from V and 4 bases from J, leaving 16 bases between. Germline V gene sequence: CDR1 LGHDT, CDR2 YNNKEL (reference sequence). Written as DNA, the CDR3 is TGTGCCAGCAAAACTTCAGGGGTCGGAGAGACCCAGTACTTC. Amino acid sequence: CASKTSGVGETQYF.

The chain couples TRBV12-5 to TRBJ2-3, with D unresolved. Deletions cut 5 bases from V and 3 bases from J, with 3 bases between. CDR1 is LGHNT, CDR2 FRNRAP, per germline. The CDR3 covers 11 residues. In nucleotides, the CDR3 is TGTGCTAGTGGTGCTACAGATACGCAGTATTTT. Residues: CASGATDTQYF.

This clonotype was observed a few times. V usage is TRBV28 and J usage is TRBJ1-5; D is possibly TRBD1 (5 bases). This CDR3 comprises 17 residues. Germline V gives CDR1 MDHEN, CDR2 SYDVKM. Trimming stripped 5 bases from V and 0 bases from J, with 17 bases between. CDR3: CASSGAWDGYSNQPQHF. CDR3 DNA: TGTGCCAGCAGTGGGGCGTGGGACGGATATAGCAATCAGCCCCAGCATTTT.

This sequence joins TRBV27 and TRBJ2-7; weak D call: TRBD2 (6 bases). CDR1 is MNHEY, CDR2 SMNVEV, per germline (reference sequence). Trimming took off 4 bases at V and 5 bases at J, with 9 bases between the two ends. The CDR3 is 12 amino acids. Written as DNA, the CDR3 is TGTGCCAGCAGTTGGGGGGAGGACGAGCAGTACTTC. Translating it yields CASSWGEDEQYF.

The gene calls are TRBV27 and TRBJ2-2; D is unclear. Germline lookup yields CDR1 MNHEY and CDR2 SMNVEV (reference sequence). The CDR3 contains 13 residues. Trimming removed 3 bases at V and 5 bases at J, with 7 bases between. The CDR3 DNA reads TGTGCCAGCAGTTTTCGGAAAACCGGGGAGCTGTTTTTT. It is translated as CASSFRKTGELFF.

This clonotype was seen a few times. In DNA form, the CDR3 reads TGTGCCAGCAGTAGCCGGGACTTGAGCTCCTACGAGCAGTACTTC. This encodes CASSSRDLSSYEQYF. The chain is built from TRBV6-1 and TRBJ2-7; maybe TRBD2 (6 bases). Germline values: CDR1 MNHNS, CDR2 SASEGT. V lost 5 bases and J lost 0, with 14 bases in between. The CDR3 spans 15 residues.

Only a few counts were recorded for this clonotype. The V call is TRBV14, the J call TRBJ2-1; 7 nucleotides line up with TRBD1. Germline V lookup: CDR1 SGHDN, CDR2 FVKESK. The CDR3 loop spans 15 amino acids. V lost 5 bases to trimming and J lost 4 bases; unmatched junction nucleotides: 8. The DNA of the CDR3 is TGTGCCAGCAGCACCGGAAGACAGGGTTACAATGAGCAGTTCTTC. It specifies CASSTGRQGYNEQFF.

This clonotype showed up just a few times. The V gene is TRBV9, the J gene TRBJ1-1, with D unresolved. CDR3 length: 16 amino acids. Germline V gene lookup returns CDR1 SGDLS and CDR2 YYNGEE. V was pared by 4 bases and J by 0 bases, with 16 bases between. The DNA for the CDR3 is TGTGCCAGCAGCACCCACCCAACGACACTGAACACTGAAGCTTTCTTT. Protein sequence: CASSTHPTTLNTEAFF.

This clonotype was seen more than once but under ten times. The chain has TRBV9 and TRBJ2-3; TRBD2 matches 8 bases. V was clipped by 0 bases and J by 3 bases; unmatched bases: 3. The CDR3 is made up of 15 amino acids. Germline CDR1 is SGDLS and CDR2 is YYNGEE. CDR3 protein: CASSVVGRATDTQYF. CDR3 coding DNA: TGTGCCAGCAGCGTAGTCGGGAGGGCTACAGATACGCAGTATTTT. Filled out from reference TRBV9 and TRBJ2-3, the complete variable domain reads DSGVTQTPKHLITATGQRVTLRCSPRSGDLSVYWYQQSLDQGLQFLIQYYNGEERAKGNILERFSAQQFPDLHSELNLSSLELGDSALYFCASSVVGRATDTQYFGPGTRLTVL.

This rearrangement joins TRBV7-2 to TRBJ1-1, with TRBD1 identical over 12 bases. The CDR3 extends over 15 amino acids. V dropped 1 base and J dropped 12; count of bases not matched to a gene: 9. Germline values: CDR1 SGHTA, CDR2 FQGNSA. CDR3 protein: CASSLDRGQGAPSFF. The CDR3 DNA is TGTGCCAGCAGCTTAGACAGGGGACAGGGGGCACCTTCTTTCTTT.

This clonotype has more than one count but fewer than ten. V and J are TRBV5-1 and TRBJ2-1, with TRBD2 matching 10 bases. Trimming cost V 3 bases and J 3 bases; bases outside gene matches: 6. This CDR3 has 16 residues. Germline V gives CDR1 SGHRS, CDR2 YFSETQ. As DNA, the CDR3 is TGCGCCAGCAGCTCCGAACTAGCGGGATTCTACAATGAGCAGTTCTTC. Residues: CASSSELAGFYNEQFF.

This clonotype was seen only a few times. This chain uses TRBV4-1 with TRBJ1-1; TRBD1 agrees at 11 bases. Germline assignment: CDR1 MGHRA and CDR2 YSYEKL. The ends lost 1 base at V and 7 bases at J; junction bases unmatched: 5. The CDR3 is 15 residues long. The CDR3 nucleotides are TGCGCCAGCAGCCAAGGACGGACAGGGGGCTTTGAAGCTTTCTTT. This encodes CASSQGRTGGFEAFF.

The rearrangement links TRBV27 to TRBJ1-1; TRBD1 might be the D (5 bases). Germline V gene sequence: CDR1 MNHEY, CDR2 SMNVEV (reference sequence). The V end was cut by 8 bases, the J end by 0 bases, with 10 bases between. The CDR3 extends over 13 amino acids. In DNA form, the CDR3 reads TGTGCCAGCTTAGGGACTTTGAACACTGAAGCTTTCTTT. Translation gives CASLGTLNTEAFF.

The V gene is TRBV7-9, the J gene TRBJ2-7; D tentatively fits TRBD1 or TRBD2 (5 bases each). The V and J ends lost 5 bases and 5 bases respectively, with 19 bases between them. This CDR3 is 15 amino acids long. CDR1 SEHNR and CDR2 FQNEAQ come from the germline V gene (reference sequence). CDR3: CASSPKTGTVDEQYF. DNA of the CDR3: TGTGCCAGCAGCCCTAAAACCGGGACCGTCGACGAGCAGTACTTC.

This clonotype occurred a few times. V is TRBV11-2 and J is TRBJ2-1; 11 nucleotides align to TRBD2. Germline trimming cut 1 base from V and 11 bases from J; bases unmatched to any gene: 1. Germline V gives CDR1 SGHAT, CDR2 FQNNGV. The CDR3 sequence is 13 residues long. The CDR3 sequence is CASSLGTSGQQFF. DNA for the CDR3: TGTGCCAGCAGCTTAGGGACTAGCGGGCAGCAGTTCTTC.